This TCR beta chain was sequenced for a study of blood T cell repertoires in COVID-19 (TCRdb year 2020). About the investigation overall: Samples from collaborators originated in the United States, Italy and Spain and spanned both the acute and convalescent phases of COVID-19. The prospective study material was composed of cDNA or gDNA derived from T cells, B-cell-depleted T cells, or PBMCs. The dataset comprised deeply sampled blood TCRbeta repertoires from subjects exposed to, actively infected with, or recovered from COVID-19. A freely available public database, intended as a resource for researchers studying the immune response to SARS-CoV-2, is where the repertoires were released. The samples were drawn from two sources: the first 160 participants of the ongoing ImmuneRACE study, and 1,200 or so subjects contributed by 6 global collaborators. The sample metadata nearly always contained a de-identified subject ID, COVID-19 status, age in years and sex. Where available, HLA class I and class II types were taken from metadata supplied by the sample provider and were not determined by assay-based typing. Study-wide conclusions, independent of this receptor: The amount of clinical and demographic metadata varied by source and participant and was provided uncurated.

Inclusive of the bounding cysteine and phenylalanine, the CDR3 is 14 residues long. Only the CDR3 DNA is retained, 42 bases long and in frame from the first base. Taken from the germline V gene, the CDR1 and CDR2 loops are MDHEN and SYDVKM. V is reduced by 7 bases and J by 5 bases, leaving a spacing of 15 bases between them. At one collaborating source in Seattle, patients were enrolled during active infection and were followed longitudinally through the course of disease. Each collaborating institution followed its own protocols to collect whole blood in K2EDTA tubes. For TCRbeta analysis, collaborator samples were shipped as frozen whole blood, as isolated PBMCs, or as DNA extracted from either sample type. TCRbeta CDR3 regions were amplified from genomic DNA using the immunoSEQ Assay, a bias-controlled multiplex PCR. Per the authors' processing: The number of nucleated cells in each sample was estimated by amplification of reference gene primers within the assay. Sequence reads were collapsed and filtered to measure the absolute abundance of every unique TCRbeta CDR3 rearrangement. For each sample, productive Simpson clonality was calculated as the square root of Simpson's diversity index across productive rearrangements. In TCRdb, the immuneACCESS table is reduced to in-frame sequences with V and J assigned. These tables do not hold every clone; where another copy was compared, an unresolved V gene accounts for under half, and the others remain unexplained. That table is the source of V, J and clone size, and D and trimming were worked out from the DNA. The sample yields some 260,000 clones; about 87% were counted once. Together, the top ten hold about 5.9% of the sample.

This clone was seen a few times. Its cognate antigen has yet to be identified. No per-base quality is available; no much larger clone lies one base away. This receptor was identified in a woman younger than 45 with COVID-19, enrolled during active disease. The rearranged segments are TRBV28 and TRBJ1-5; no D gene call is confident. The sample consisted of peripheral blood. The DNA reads TGTGCCAGCAATATCATGGGAGTGGATCAGCCCCAGCATTTT. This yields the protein CASNIMGVDQPQHF.